This T cell receptor beta chain was retrieved from a study of breast tumors, draining lymph nodes, adjacent tissues. Study-wide results and caveats: Tumor TCR diversity was below lymph nodes but above nontumor tissue. Data only fit, rather than demonstrated, lymph node origin of most tumor T cells. Data fit most tumor T cells coming from lymph node, expanding in tumor. Compared with basal-like, luminal-like tumors shared significantly more repertoire with nontumor tissue.

TCRdb reanalysed the multiplex PCR reads using MiXCR and keeps one entry per CDR3 protein. The sample holds some 120,000 distinct CDR3 sequences, about 20% seen once. This clonotype was recorded many times. What it recognizes is unknown. The germline gives CDR1 MDHEN, CDR2 SYDVKM. The V and J ends lost 7 bases and 0 bases respectively, with 8 bases between them. The CDR3 extends over 13 amino acids. Breast cancer patients provided tissue from their axillary draining lymph nodes. The source is a female donor with breast cancer. Some clones in this sample may be carry-over from other donors' samples. The sequenced sample was axillary lymph node tissue. The chain uses TRBV28 and TRBJ2-3; D might be TRBD1 (5 bases). Here the CDR3 reads CASKRGSTDTQYF. In DNA, the CDR3 is TGTGCCAGCAAAAGGGGAAGCACAGATACGCAGTATTTT.